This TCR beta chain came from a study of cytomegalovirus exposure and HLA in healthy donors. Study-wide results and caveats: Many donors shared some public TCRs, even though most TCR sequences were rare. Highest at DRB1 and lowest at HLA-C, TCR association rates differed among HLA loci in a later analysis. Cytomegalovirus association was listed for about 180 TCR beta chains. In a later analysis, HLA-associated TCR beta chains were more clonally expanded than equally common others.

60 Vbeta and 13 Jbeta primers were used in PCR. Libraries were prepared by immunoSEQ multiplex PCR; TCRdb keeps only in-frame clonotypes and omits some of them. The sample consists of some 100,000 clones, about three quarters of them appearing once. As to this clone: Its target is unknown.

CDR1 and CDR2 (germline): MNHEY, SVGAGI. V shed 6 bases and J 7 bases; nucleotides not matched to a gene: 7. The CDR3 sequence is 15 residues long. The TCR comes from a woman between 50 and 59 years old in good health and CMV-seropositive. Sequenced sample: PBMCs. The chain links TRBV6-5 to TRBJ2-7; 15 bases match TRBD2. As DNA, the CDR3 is TGTGCCAGCAGCGGACTAGCGGGAGGGATTAGGGAGCAGTACTTC. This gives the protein CASSGLAGGIREQYF.